The T cell receptor (beta chain) described here comes from a study of blood T cell repertoires in COVID-19. Study background: Samples of COVID-19 (acute and convalescent) were obtained from the United States, Italy and Spain. T cells, B-cell-depleted T cells, or PBMCs supplied cDNA or gDNA.

In its sample, this clone was seen once. TCRdb keeps only in-frame clones here, not all; method: immunoSEQ multiplex PCR. This table holds hundreds of thousands of clones, about 90% found once. Living in roughly 25 US areas, the participants were between roughly 18 and 90 years of age. Recovery among Cohort 3 donors was established by two negative PCRs, clearance, or symptom resolution. Sample: PBMCs or T cells enriched from blood (not recorded which). The sequence derives from a woman aged 30 to 39 who had recovered from COVID-19.

The CDR3 nucleotides are TGTGCCAGCAGCCTCGTGCGGACCGGGGAGCTGTTTTTT. This encodes CASSLVRTGELFF. The chain carries TRBV11-3 and TRBJ2-2; unclear D gene. Trimming cost V 5 bases and J 5 bases, with 9 bases left between them. The germline V gene encodes CDR1 SGHNT and CDR2 YENEEA. The CDR3 is 13 residues long.